Listed below are T cell receptor beta chains from one sample, sequenced in a study of CD8+ T cells in alopecia areata. TCRdb's copy holds only in-frame clones and misses some; the assay was immunoSEQ multiplex PCR. The sample shows about 11,000 clones, approximately 58% of them seen only once. The source material was skin, sampled at week 0. All receptors come from a human donor with alopecia areata. CDR3s include the opening cysteine and the closing phenylalanine or tryptophan. D genes are given only for firm matches. The size field is filled for only some rows; it gives once, few, many or a size class.

TRBV7-3	TRBJ2-7	TRBD2	-	TGTGCCAGCAGCTTAATAGGGACTAGCGATACCTACGAGCAGTACTTC	CASSLIGTSDTYEQYF
TRBV6-6	TRBJ2-1	-	-	TGTGCCAGCAGATCCCAGGGGGGGGCGTTTAATGAGCAGTTCTTC	CASRSQGGAFNEQFF
TRBV21-1	TRBJ2-1	-	once	TGTGCCAGCAGCGCCCCAAGGCGGGAGAATGATGAGCAGTTCTTC	CASSAPRRENDEQFF
TRBV4-1	TRBJ1-2	-	few	TGCGCCAGCAGCCAAGATTTGGGGGCTGGGTATGGCTACACCTTC	CASSQDLGAGYGYTF
TRBV6-1	TRBJ1-1	-	few	TGTGCCAGCAGCCCCCTAGGGATCGACACTGAAGCTTTCTTT	CASSPLGIDTEAFF
TRBV13	TRBJ1-1	-	-	TGTGCCAGCAGCCTATCGGCTGTCCCTGAAGCTTTCTTT	CASSLSAVPEAFF
TRBV6-6	TRBJ1-5	-	-	TGTGCCGCTGACGATGGCAATCAGCCCCAGCATTTT	CAADDGNQPQHF
TRBV13	TRBJ2-3	TRBD2	-	TGTGCCAGCAGCTCGCCGAGGAGGAGCGGGGGGACAGATACGCAGTATTTT	CASSSPRRSGGTDTQYF
TRBV5-6	TRBJ1-1	-	-	TGTGCCAGCAGCTTTCAGGCTGAAGCTTTCTTT	CASSFQAEAFF
TRBV29-1	TRBJ1-4	-	-	TGCAGCGTTGAAGATCTCCGGGATGAAAAACTGTTTTTT	CSVEDLRDEKLFF
TRBV19	TRBJ1-1	TRBD1	-	TGTGCCAGTAAGCGACAGGGCGGGGGCACTGAAGCTTTCTTT	CASKRQGGGTEAFF
TRBV29-1	TRBJ2-2	TRBD1	-	TGCAGCGTCATGACAGGGGCGGAGCTGTTTTTT	CSVMTGAELFF
TRBV18	TRBJ2-7	-	-	TGTGCCAGCTCACCCACAGGGACATACGACGAGCAGTACTTC	CASSPTGTYDEQYF